This passage covers 10 T cell receptor beta chains from one sample sequenced in a study of T-cell reconstitution after alpha-beta-depleted transplantation in children. Preparation of the TCRbeta library used unique molecular identifiers. Via MiXCR, TCRdb re-called the PCR reads, giving one row per CDR3 protein. This table has some 500,000 distinct CDR3 sequences, approximately 16% appearing once. This specimen consisted of PBMCs from the stem cell graft donor, obtained from the stem cell graft. Every receptor here comes from a human donor who donated a stem cell graft to a child with acute lymphoblastic leukemia.

This clonotype was seen only a few times. The chain recombines TRBV5-1 with TRBJ2-2; no definite D call. Germline V gene lookup returns CDR1 SGHRS and CDR2 YFSETQ. The CDR3 extends over 15 amino acids. V lost 1 base, J lost 3 bases, and 10 bases lay in between. CDR3 in DNA: TGCGCCAGCAGCTTGAAAATCCCCGACACCGGGGAGCTGTTTTTT. This codes for CASSLKIPDTGELFF.

This rearrangement joins TRBV3-1 to TRBJ2-4; no firm D call. Trimming took 8 bases from V and 9 from J, leaving 23 bases between them. The CDR3 spans 15 residues. Germline V CDR1 and CDR2: LGHDT, YNNKEL (reference sequence). CDR3 DNA: TGTGCCAGCTCCCCCCGGTGGTCGGTCGCCGCCATTCAGTACTTC. Translated, it gives CASSPRWSVAAIQYF.

This clonotype was found a few times. V is TRBV5-1 and J is TRBJ2-3; D may be TRBD1 or TRBD2 (5 bases each). CDR1 SGHRS and CDR2 YFSETQ come from the germline V gene. The CDR3 covers 17 residues. V was pared by 3 bases and J by 2 bases, with 19 bases between. The CDR3 region is CASSWDGLGVDTDTQYF. The CDR3 DNA reads as TGCGCCAGCAGCTGGGACGGACTCGGGGTGGACACAGATACGCAGTATTTT. The entire variable domain, with the rest obtained from reference TRBV5-1 and TRBJ2-3, is as follows: KAGVTQTPRYLIKTRGQQVTLSCSPISGHRSVSWYQQTPGQGLQFLFEYFSETQRNKGNFPGRFSGRQFSNSRSEMNVSTLELGDSALYLCASSWDGLGVDTDTQYFGPGTRLTVL.

J is TRBJ1-4 and V is TRBV30; D unresolved. V gave up 3 bases and J gave up 6 bases, with 14 bases separating them. Germline CDR1 and CDR2: GTSNPN and SVGIG (reference sequence). CDR3 length: 14 amino acids. For the CDR3, the DNA is TGTGCCTGGAGAGATCCGACGGGTTATGAAAAACTGTTTTTT. Its translation is CAWRDPTGYEKLFF.

This chain joins TRBV7-3 and TRBJ2-1; 13 bases line up with TRBD2. Germline CDR1 SGHTA, CDR2 FQGTGA. This CDR3 region has 15 residues. V lost 4 bases, J lost 8 bases, and 5 bases stayed unmatched. CDR3 residues: CASSSGTSGNDEQFF. The CDR3 coding sequence is TGTGCCAGCAGCTCGGGGACTAGCGGGAACGATGAGCAGTTCTTC.

In this sample, this clonotype turned up a few times. This chain uses TRBV5-1 with TRBJ1-1, with TRBD1 as a possible D gene (5 bases). From germline, CDR1 is SGHRS and CDR2 YFSETQ. V was cut by 1 base and J by 8 bases, with 15 bases left in between. The CDR3 covers 14 residues. Here the CDR3 reads CASSLTTGTPEAFF. DNA of the CDR3: TGCGCCAGCAGCTTGACGACCGGGACGCCCGAAGCTTTCTTT.

The genes are TRBV2 and TRBJ2-7, with 9 bases that match TRBD2. CDR3 length equals 15 residues. The germline CDR1 and CDR2 sequences are SNHLY and FYNNEI. V lost 0 bases to trimming and J lost 2 bases; unmatched junction nucleotides: 2. The CDR3 nucleotides are TGTGCCAGCAGTGAAGCTAGCGGGAGTGCCTACGAGCAGTACTTC. It codes for CASSEASGSAYEQYF.

This clonotype has just a few counts. The chain carries TRBV11-2 and TRBJ1-2; no clear D gene. CDR3 length: 15 amino acids. Germline lookup yields CDR1 SGHAT and CDR2 FQNNGV. Trimming stripped 2 bases from V and 8 bases from J, with 18 bases between. CDR3 DNA: TGTGCCAGCAGCTTAAGCCCCGGGCAGGCTTGGGGCTACACCTTC. This gives the protein CASSLSPGQAWGYTF.

In its sample, this clonotype was seen a few times. V is TRBV20-1 and J is TRBJ2-7, with TRBD1 identical over 8 bases. In germline, CDR1 is DFQATT, CDR2 SNEGSKA (reference sequence). CDR3 size: 16 residues. Unmatched junction bases numbered 8, after V lost 1 base and J lost 0 bases. The CDR3 nucleotides are TGCAGTGCTAGAGGTGTCCTGGACAGGGACTCCTACGAGCAGTACTTC. Amino acid sequence: CSARGVLDRDSYEQYF.

The rearrangement uses TRBV24-1 and TRBJ2-7; possibly TRBD1 for D (6 bases). Trimming took 5 bases from V and 4 from J, leaving 14 bases between them. CDR1 KGHDR and CDR2 SFDVKD come from the germline V gene. The CDR3 length is 14 residues. The CDR3 DNA follows: TGTGCCACCAGTGCCCCGTGGGACAAGTACGAGCAGTACTTC. This gives the protein CATSAPWDKYEQYF.